This T cell receptor beta chain is from a study of cytomegalovirus exposure and HLA in healthy donors. Looking at the study overall: The approximately 120 validation repertoires, a later analysis reported, used the same platform as the approximately 730 repertoires from the first cohort.

The length of the CDR3 is 15 residues. Germline-derived CDR1 and CDR2 are LNHDA and SQIVND (reference sequence). J was trimmed by 2 bases and V by 5 bases; bases with no gene match: 5. Clones were sequenced by immunoSEQ multiplex PCR, and TCRdb holds only the in-frame ones, with some missing. The data hold over 100,000 clones, with 85% to 90% observed a single time. Sample: PBMCs. The clonotype was recovered from a woman between 18 and 30 years old in good health and CMV-seronegative. V and J are TRBV19 and TRBJ1-4, with TRBD1 matching over 7 bases. The CDR3 DNA is TGTGCCAGTAGTTCCAGGGGGGCCACTAATGAAAAACTGTTTTTT. This codes for CASSSRGATNEKLFF.